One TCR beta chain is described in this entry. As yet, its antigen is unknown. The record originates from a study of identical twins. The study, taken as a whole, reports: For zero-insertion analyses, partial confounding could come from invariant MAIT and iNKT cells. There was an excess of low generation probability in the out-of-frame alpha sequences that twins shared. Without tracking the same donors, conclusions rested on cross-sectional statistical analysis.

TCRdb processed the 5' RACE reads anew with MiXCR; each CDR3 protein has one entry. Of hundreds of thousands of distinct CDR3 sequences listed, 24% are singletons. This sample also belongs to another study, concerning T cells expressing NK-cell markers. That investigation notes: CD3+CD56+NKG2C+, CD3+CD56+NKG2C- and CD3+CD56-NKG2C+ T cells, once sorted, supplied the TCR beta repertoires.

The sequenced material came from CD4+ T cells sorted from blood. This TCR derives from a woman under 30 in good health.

The CDR3 sequence: CATSRARGQGRDEQFF. The DNA for the CDR3 is TGTGCCACCAGCAGAGCCAGGGGACAGGGGCGCGATGAGCAGTTCTTC. J is TRBJ2-1 and V is TRBV15; 10 nucleotides align to TRBD1. Unmatched junction bases numbered 8, after V lost 1 base and J lost 8 bases. In germline, CDR1 is LNHNV, CDR2 YYDKDF (reference sequence). The CDR3 spans 16 residues.